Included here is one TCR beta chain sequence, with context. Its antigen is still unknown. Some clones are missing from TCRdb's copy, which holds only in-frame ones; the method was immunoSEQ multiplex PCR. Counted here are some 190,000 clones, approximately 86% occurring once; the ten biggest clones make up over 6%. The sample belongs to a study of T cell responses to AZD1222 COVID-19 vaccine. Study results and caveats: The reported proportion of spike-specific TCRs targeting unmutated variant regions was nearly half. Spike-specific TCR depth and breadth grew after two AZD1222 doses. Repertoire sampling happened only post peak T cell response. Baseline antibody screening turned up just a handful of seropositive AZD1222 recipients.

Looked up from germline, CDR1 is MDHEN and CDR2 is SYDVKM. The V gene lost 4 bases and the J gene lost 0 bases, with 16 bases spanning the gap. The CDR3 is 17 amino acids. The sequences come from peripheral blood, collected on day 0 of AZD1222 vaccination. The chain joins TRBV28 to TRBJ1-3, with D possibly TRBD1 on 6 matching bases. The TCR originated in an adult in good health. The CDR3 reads CASSSEMGHRSGNTIYF. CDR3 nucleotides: TGTGCCAGCAGTTCCGAAATGGGACACCGCTCTGGAAACACCATATATTTT.